This TCR beta chain was identified in a study of T-cell reconstitution after alpha-beta-depleted transplantation in children. Unique molecular identifiers were built into the TCRbeta library. TCRdb reanalysed the PCR reads using MiXCR and keeps one entry per CDR3 protein. This sample carries about 400,000 distinct CDR3 sequences, roughly 22% of them seen once, and the ten largest clones take less than 4.5%. In its sample, this clonotype was seen a few times. Per germline, CDR1 DFQATT and CDR2 SNEGSKA (reference sequence). Deletions cut 3 bases from V and 3 bases from J, with 17 bases between. This CDR3 region has 15 residues.

The V call is TRBV20-1, the J call TRBJ1-1; D unresolved. The source material was PBMCs from the stem cell graft donor, sampled from the stem cell graft. The clonotype originates from a human donor who donated a stem cell graft to a child with acute myeloid leukemia. The CDR3 sequence is CSARSYGPGYTEAFF. CDR3 DNA: TGCAGTGCTAGGTCTTATGGTCCGGGGTACACTGAAGCTTTCTTT.